This T cell receptor (beta chain) was captured by sequencing in a study of persistence of HIV-infected CD4 T cells. Anti-CD3/anti-CD28 beads served as a nonspecific positive control stimulus. CD4+ T cells upregulating both CD40 ligand and CD69 were sorted as responding cells. The CDR3 has 13 residues. Germline lookup yields CDR1 SEHNR and CDR2 FQNEAQ (reference sequence). V was cut by 0 bases and J by 8 bases, with 10 bases left in between. This was the immunoSEQ version 4 assay in survey mode. Generated by immunoSEQ multiplex PCR, the TCRdb table keeps only in-frame clones and is missing some. The table shows 40,000 to 55,000 clones, with 88% occurring only once. About this clone: Its matching antigen is unknown.

This clonotype originated in an adult woman with HIV who was CMV-seropositive. The source material was CD4+ T cells sorted from PBMCs after roughly 18-hour stimulation, sampled from a patient who received antiretroviral therapy. The chain couples TRBV7-9 to TRBJ1-2; no definite D call. CDR3 region: CASSLATASGYTF. As DNA, the CDR3 is TGTGCCAGCAGCTTAGCGACTGCTTCAGGCTACACCTTC.